This entry lists 7 T cell receptor beta chains sequenced from one sample in a study of PD-1 blockade in classical Hodgkin lymphoma. Time point reported: cycle 4 day 1 (C4D1), after more than five weeks of nivolumab. Every one of the patients relapsed after autologous stem cell transplantation (brentuximab vedotin exposure was variable). The repertoire was sequenced with immunoSEQ multiplex PCR; TCRdb's copy has only in-frame clones and lacks some. The table has roughly 100,000 clones, roughly nine tenths seen once. Sequences were derived from peripheral blood mononuclear cells (PBMCs), sampled before the fourth cycle of nivolumab. Receptors were obtained from a human donor with classical Hodgkin lymphoma.

Comments on this clone: Distinct nucleotide sequences in the sample also encode this CDR3. V and J are TRBV6-5 and TRBJ1-2; D gene uncertain. Trimming shortened V by 6 bases and J by 4 bases, and 12 bases separated the two germline ends. From germline, CDR1 is MNHEY and CDR2 SVGAGI. The CDR3 totals 13 residues. DNA of the CDR3: TGTGCCAGCAGCGCCGGAAGATCCTATGGCTACACCTTC. This gives the protein CASSAGRSYGYTF.

The chain recombines TRBV9 with TRBJ1-3; a possible D gene is TRBD1 (6 bases). Germline values: CDR1 SGDLS, CDR2 YYNGEE. Between the trimmed V and J ends, which lost 3 bases and 2 bases, there was a span of 15 bases. This CDR3 spans 16 amino acids. The CDR3 reads CASSASQGLTGNTIYF. DNA of the CDR3: TGTGCCAGCAGCGCAAGTCAGGGGTTAACTGGAAACACCATATATTTT. Drawing the rest from reference TRBV9 and TRBJ1-3, the complete variable domain is DSGVTQTPKHLITATGQRVTLRCSPRSGDLSVYWYQQSLDQGLQFLIQYYNGEERAKGNILERFSAQQFPDLHSELNLSSLELGDSALYFCASSASQGLTGNTIYFGEGSWLTVV.

This sequence joins TRBV4-1 and TRBJ2-1, with D tentatively TRBD2 (5 bases). The germline CDR1 and CDR2 sequences are MGHRA and YSYEKL. The CDR3 has 16 amino acids. The V end lost 0 bases, the J end lost 0 bases, and 9 bases lay between the germline ends. Here the CDR3 reads CASSQEGSASYNEQFF. The CDR3 DNA follows: TGCGCCAGCAGCCAAGAGGGTAGCGCCTCCTACAATGAGCAGTTCTTC.

The chain combines TRBV28 with TRBJ2-7, with 7 bases matching TRBD1. Trimming cost V 1 base and J 3 bases; bases outside gene matches: 3. The CDR3 is made up of 14 amino acids. Germline V gene lookup returns CDR1 MDHEN and CDR2 SYDVKM. The CDR3 region is CASSLFRQGYEQYF. The CDR3 DNA sequence: TGTGCCAGCAGTTTATTCCGACAGGGCTACGAGCAGTACTTC.

The chain employs TRBV10-3 and TRBJ1-1, with D unresolved. V was clipped by 1 base and J by 5 bases, with 11 bases between them. The CDR3 has 14 amino acids. The germline gives CDR1 ENHRY, CDR2 SYGVKD. CDR3 sequence (DNA): TGTGCCATCAGTGAGTTCACGATTGGGACTGAAGCTTTCTTT. It yields the protein CAISEFTIGTEAFF.

This clone has just one count. The chain couples TRBV28 to TRBJ2-5; 8 bases are shared with TRBD2. CDR1 is MDHEN, CDR2 SYDVKM, per germline. Unmatched junction bases numbered 2, after V lost 2 bases and J lost 3 bases. There are 14 residues in the CDR3. The DNA of the CDR3 is TGTGCCAGCAGTTTAGGAGCGGGAGAAGAGACCCAGTACTTC. Protein product: CASSLGAGEETQYF.

V gene TRBV4-3 combines with J gene TRBJ2-1, with TRBD2 matching over 12 bases. CDR1 LGHNA and CDR2 YSLEER come from the germline V gene. The CDR3 runs 17 residues. The V gene end was trimmed by 0 bases and the J gene end by 5 bases; junction bases not matched to a gene: 5. The CDR3 sequence: CASSQDLRLAGDNEQFF. The CDR3 bases are TGCGCCAGCAGCCAAGATCTGAGACTAGCGGGAGACAATGAGCAGTTCTTC.